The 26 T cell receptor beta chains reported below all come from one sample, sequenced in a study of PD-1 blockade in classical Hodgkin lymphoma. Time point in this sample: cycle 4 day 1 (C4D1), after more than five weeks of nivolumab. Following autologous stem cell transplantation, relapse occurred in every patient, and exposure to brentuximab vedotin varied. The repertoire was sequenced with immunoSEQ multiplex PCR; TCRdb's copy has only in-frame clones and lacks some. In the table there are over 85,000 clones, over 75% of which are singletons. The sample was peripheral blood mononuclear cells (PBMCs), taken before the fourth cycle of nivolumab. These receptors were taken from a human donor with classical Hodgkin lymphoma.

CDR3 amino acids: CASSTGQDSYGYTF. CDR3 bases: TGTGCCAGTAGTACTGGACAGGACAGCTATGGCTACACCTTC. The chain employs TRBV19 and TRBJ1-2; the match to TRBD1 covers 7 bases. The CDR3 totals 14 residues. Trimming removed 4 bases from V and 4 bases from J; junction bases left unmatched: 6. Germline CDR1 LNHDA, CDR2 SQIVND (reference sequence).

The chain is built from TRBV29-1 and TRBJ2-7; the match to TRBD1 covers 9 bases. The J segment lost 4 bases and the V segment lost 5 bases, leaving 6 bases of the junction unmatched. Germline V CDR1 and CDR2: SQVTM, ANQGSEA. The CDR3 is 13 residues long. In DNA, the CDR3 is TGCAGCGTTTGGACAGGGGCCGGGTACGAGCAGTACTTC. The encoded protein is CSVWTGAGYEQYF.

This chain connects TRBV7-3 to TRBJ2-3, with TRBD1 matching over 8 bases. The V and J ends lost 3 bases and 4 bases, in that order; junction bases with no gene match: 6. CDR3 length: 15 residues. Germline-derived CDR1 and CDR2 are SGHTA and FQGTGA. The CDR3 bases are TGTGCCAGCAGCTTGCAGGGGGCGCGGGCAGATACGCAGTATTTT. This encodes CASSLQGARADTQYF. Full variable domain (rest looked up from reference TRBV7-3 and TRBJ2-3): GAGVSQTPSNKVTEKGKYVELRCDPISGHTALYWYRQSLGQGPEFLIYFQGTGAADDSGLPNDRFFAVRPEGSVSTLKIQRTERGDSAVYLCASSLQGARADTQYFGPGTRLTVL.

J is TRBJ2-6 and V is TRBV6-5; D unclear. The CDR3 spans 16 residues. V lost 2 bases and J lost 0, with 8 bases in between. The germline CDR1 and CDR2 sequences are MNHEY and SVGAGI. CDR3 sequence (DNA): TGTGCCAGCAGTTACCGGCAGAGCTCTGGGGCCAACGTCCTGACTTTC. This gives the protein CASSYRQSSGANVLTF.

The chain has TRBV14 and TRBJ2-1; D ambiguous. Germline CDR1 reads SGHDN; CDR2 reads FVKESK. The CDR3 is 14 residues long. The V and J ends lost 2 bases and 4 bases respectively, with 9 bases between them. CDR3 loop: CASSQLNGYNEQFF. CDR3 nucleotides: TGTGCCAGCAGCCAATTAAATGGATACAATGAGCAGTTCTTC.

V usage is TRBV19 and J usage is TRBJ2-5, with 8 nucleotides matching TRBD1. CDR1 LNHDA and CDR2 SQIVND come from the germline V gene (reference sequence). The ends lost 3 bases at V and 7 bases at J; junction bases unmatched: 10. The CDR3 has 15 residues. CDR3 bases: TGTGCCAGTAGTATGGACAGGGCGATGGGGTGGACCCAGTACTTC. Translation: CASSMDRAMGWTQYF.

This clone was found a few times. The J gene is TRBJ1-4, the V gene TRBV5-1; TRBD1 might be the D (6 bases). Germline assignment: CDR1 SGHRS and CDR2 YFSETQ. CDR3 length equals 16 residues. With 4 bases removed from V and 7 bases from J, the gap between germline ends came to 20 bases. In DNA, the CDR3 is TGCGCCAGCAGCCGTGGGGGGGACACGGAGGTTGAAAAACTGTTTTTT. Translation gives CASSRGGDTEVEKLFF.

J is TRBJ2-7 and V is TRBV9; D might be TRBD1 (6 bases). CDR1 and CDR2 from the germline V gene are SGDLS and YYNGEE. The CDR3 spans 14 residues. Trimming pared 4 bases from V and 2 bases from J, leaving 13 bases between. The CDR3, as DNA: TGTGCCAGCAGCACGAGGGACACCACCTACGAGCAGTACTTC. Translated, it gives CASSTRDTTYEQYF.

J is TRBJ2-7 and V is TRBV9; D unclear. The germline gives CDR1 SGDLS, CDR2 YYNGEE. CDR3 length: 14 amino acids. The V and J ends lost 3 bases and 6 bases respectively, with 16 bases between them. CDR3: CASSEHEDPFEQYF. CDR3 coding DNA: TGTGCCAGCAGCGAGCATGAGGACCCGTTCGAGCAGTACTTC.

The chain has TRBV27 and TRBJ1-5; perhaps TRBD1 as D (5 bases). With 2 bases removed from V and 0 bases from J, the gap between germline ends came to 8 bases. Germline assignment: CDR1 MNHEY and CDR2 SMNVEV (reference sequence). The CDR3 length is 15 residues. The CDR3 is CASSLGTLSNQPQHF. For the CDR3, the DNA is TGTGCCAGCAGTTTAGGGACGCTTAGCAATCAGCCCCAGCATTTT.

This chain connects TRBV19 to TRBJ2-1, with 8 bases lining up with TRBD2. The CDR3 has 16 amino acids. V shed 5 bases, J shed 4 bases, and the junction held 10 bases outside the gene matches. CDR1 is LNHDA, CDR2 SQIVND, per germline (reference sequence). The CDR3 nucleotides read TGTGCCAGTAGTGCCCCCGGGGCTAGCGGGTACAATGAGCAGTTCTTC. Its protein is CASSAPGASGYNEQFF.

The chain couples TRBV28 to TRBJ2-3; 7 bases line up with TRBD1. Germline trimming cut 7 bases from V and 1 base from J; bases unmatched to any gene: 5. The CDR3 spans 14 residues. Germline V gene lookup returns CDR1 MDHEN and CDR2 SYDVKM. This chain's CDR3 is CASTGQLRTDTQYF. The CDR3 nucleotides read TGTGCCAGCACGGGACAGTTACGCACAGATACGCAGTATTTT.

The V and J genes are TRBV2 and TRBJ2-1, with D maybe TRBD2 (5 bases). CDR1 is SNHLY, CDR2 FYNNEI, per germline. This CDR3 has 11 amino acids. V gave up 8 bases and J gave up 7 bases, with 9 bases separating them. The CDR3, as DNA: TGTGCCAGCGATCGGAGGAATGAGCAGTTCTTC. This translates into CASDRRNEQFF.

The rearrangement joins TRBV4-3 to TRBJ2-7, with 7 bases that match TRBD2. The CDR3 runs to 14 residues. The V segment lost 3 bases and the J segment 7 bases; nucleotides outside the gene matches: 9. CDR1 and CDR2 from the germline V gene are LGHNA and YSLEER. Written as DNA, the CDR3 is TGCGCCAGCAGCCAGAGGGCGGCGGGGGATGAGCAGTACTTC. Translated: CASSQRAAGDEQYF.

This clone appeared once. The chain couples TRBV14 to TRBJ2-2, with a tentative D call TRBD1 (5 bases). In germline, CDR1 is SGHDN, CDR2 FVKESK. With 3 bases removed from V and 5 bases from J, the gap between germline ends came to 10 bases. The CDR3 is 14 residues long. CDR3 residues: CASSQRSGTGELFF. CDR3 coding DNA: TGTGCCAGCAGCCAGAGATCAGGGACCGGGGAGCTGTTTTTT. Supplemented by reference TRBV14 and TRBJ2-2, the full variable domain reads EAGVTQFPSHSVIEKGQTVTLRCDPISGHDNLYWYRRVMGKEIKFLLHFVKESKQDESGMPNNRFLAERTGGTYSTLKVQPAELEDSGVYFCASSQRSGTGELFFGEGSRLTVL.

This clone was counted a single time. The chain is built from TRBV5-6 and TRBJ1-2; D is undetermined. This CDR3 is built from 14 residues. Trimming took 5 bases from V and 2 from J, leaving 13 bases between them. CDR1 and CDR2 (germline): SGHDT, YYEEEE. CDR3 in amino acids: CASRLETLNYGYTF. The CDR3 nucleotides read TGTGCCAGCAGATTAGAGACACTCAACTATGGCTACACCTTC. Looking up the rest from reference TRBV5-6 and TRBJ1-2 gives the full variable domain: DAGVTQSPTHLIKTRGQQVTLRCSPKSGHDTVSWYQQALGQGPQFIFQYYEEEERQRGNFPDRFSGHQFPNYSSELNVNALLLGDSALYLCASRLETLNYGYTFGSGTRLTVV.

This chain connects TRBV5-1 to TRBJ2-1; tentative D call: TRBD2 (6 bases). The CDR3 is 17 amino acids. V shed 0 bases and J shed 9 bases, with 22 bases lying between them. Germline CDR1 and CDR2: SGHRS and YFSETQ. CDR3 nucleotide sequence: TGCGCCAGCAGCTTGGGACCCTCCGGAGGGTATGATAGTGAGCAGTTCTTC. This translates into CASSLGPSGGYDSEQFF. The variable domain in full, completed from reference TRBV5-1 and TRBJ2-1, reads KAGVTQTPRYLIKTRGQQVTLSCSPISGHRSVSWYQQTPGQGLQFLFEYFSETQRNKGNFPGRFSGRQFSNSRSEMNVSTLELGDSALYLCASSLGPSGGYDSEQFFGPGTRLTVL.

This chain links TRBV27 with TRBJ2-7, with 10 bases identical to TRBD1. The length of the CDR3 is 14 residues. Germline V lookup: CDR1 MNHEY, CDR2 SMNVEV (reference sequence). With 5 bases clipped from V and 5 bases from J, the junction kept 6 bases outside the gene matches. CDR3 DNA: TGTGCCAGCAGTCCCTGGGACAGGGGAAACGAGCAGTACTTC. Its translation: CASSPWDRGNEQYF.

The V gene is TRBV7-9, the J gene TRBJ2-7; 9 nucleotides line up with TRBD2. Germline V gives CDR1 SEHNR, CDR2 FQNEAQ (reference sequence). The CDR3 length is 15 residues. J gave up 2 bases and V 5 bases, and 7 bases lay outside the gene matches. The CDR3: CASSLLAGETYEQYF. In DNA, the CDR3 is TGTGCCAGCAGCCTATTAGCGGGGGAAACCTACGAGCAGTACTTC.

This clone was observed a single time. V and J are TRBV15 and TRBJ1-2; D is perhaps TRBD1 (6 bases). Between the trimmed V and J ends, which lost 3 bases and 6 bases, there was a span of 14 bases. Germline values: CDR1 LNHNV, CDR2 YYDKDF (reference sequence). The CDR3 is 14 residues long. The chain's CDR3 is CATSRVTQGNGYTF. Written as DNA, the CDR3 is TGTGCCACCAGCAGGGTGACTCAGGGGAATGGCTACACCTTC.

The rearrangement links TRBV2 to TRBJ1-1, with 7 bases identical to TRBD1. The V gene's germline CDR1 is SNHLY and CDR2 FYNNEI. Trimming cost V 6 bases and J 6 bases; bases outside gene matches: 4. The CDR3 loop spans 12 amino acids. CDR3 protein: CASRNRGAEAFF. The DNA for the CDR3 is TGTGCCAGCAGGAACAGGGGCGCTGAAGCTTTCTTT. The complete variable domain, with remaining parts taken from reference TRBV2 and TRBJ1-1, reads EPEVTQTPSHQVTQMGQEVILRCVPISNHLYFYWYRQILGQKVEFLVSFYNNEISEKSEIFDDQFSVERPDGSNFTLKIRSTKLEDSAMYFCASRNRGAEAFFGQGTRLTVV.

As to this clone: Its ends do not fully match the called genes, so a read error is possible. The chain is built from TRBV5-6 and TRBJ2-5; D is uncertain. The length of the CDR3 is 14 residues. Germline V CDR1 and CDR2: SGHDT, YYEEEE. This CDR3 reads CASGLTSWGETQYF. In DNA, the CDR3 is TGTGCCAGCGGCTTGACGTCCTGGGGAGAGACCCAGTACTTC.

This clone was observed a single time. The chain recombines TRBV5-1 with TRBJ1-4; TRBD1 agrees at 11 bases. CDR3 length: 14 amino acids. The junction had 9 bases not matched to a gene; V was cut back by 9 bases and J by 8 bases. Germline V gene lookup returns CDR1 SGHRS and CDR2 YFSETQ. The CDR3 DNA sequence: TGCGCCACCAAAGTAGGGACAGGGGGAGAAAAACTGTTTTTT. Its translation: CATKVGTGGEKLFF.

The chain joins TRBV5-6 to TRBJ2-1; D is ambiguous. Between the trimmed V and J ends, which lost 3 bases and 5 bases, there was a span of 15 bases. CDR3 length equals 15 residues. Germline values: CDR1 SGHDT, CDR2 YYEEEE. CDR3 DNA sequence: TGTGCCAGCAGCTCGACGACCGCGTTACACAATGAGCAGTTCTTC. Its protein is CASSSTTALHNEQFF. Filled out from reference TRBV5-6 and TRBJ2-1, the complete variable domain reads DAGVTQSPTHLIKTRGQQVTLRCSPKSGHDTVSWYQQALGQGPQFIFQYYEEEERQRGNFPDRFSGHQFPNYSSELNVNALLLGDSALYLCASSSTTALHNEQFFGPGTRLTVL.

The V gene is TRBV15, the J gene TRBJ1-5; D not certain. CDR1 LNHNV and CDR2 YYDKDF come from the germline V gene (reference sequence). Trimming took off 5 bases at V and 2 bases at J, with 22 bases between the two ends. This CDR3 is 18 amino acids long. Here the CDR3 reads CATSHFIDLGKGNQPQHF. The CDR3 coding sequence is TGTGCCACCAGCCATTTTATTGACCTCGGTAAGGGCAATCAGCCCCAGCATTTT.

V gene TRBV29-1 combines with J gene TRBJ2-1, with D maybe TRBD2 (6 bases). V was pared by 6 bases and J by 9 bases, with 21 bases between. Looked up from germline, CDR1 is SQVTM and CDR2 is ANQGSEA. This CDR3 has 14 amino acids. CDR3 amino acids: CSVLPGLRAGEQFF. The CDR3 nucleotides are TGCAGCGTACTTCCGGGACTCCGTGCCGGTGAGCAGTTCTTC.